This TCR beta chain was identified in a study of control samples from healthy donors and cancer patients. In its sample, this clone was seen once. The germline CDR1 and CDR2 sequences are SGHAT and FQDESV (reference sequence). The V segment lost 2 bases and the J segment 3 bases; nucleotides outside the gene matches: 4. This CDR3 contains 15 residues. The table came from immunoSEQ multiplex PCR; TCRdb's copy has only in-frame clones and leaves some out. The sample lists 100,000 or so clones, about 83% occurring once. Sequencing input: blood. The TCR sequence derives from a woman in her forties or fifties in good health. V usage is TRBV11-1 and J usage is TRBJ2-5; 9 nucleotides agree with TRBD1. CDR3 residues: CASSLPGQGKETQYF. CDR3 sequence (DNA): TGTGCCAGCAGCTTACCCGGACAGGGGAAAGAGACCCAGTACTTC.